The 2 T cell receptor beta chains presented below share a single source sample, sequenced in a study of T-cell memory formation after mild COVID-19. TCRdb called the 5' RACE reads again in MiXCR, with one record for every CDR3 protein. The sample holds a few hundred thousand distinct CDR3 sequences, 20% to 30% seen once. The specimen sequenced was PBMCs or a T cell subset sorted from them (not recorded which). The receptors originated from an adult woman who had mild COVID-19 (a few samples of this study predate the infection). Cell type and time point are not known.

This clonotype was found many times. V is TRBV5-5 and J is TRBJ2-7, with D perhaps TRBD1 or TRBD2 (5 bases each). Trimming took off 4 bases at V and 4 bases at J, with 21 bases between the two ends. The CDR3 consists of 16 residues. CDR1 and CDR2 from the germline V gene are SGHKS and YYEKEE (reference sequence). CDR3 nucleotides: TGTGCCAGCAGCCGTGGACCGGGGCCTGTAACTTACGAGCAGTACTTC. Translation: CASSRGPGPVTYEQYF. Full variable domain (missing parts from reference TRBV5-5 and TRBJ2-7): DAGVTQSPTHLIKTRGQQVTLRCSPISGHKSVSWYQQVLGQGPQFIFQYYEKEERGRGNFPDRFSARQFPNYSSELNVNALLLGDSALYLCASSRGPGPVTYEQYFGPGTRLTVT.

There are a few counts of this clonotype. CDR3 in DNA: TGCGCCAGCAGCTTGGATACGGGGGCCCGCGCTGAGCAGTTCTTC. This gives the protein CASSLDTGARAEQFF. The chain employs TRBV5-1 and TRBJ2-1; tentatively, D is TRBD1 or TRBD2 (6 bases each). V gave up 0 bases and J gave up 9 bases, with 16 bases separating them. This CDR3 has 15 residues. From germline, CDR1 is SGHRS and CDR2 YFSETQ.